This T cell receptor (beta chain) appears in the sequencing data of a study of shared clonotypes between healthy human individuals. General study results and limits: Clonotypes not shared had lower generation probabilities than those common to all four donors. Among the subsets, naive ones generally showed larger estimated richness than memory ones. Rarefaction indicated that sorted-subset sequencing remained incomplete although depth was large.

It was across several immunoSEQ plates that each subset's genomic DNA was evenly split. TCRdb keeps only in-frame clones here, not all; method: immunoSEQ multiplex PCR. The data hold over 850,000 clones, with around 78% observed a single time. CDR3 length: 14 amino acids. Trimming left V 6 bases short and J 4 bases short, with 15 bases between. The germline V gene has CDR1 SNHLY and CDR2 FYNNEI. A note on this clone: The target antigen is unknown.

The sample consisted of memory CD4+ T cells from PBMCs. Subset denoted: CD45RA-negative fraction. The rearrangement joins TRBV2 to TRBJ1-2; D might be TRBD1 (5 bases). The receptor was isolated from a man aged 18-30 years in good health. Some clones in this sample may be carry-over from other donors' samples. In DNA, the CDR3 is TGTGCCAGCAGCGGTTTCGGGGGATTCTATGGCTACACCTTC. Protein: CASSGFGGFYGYTF.